A selection of T cell receptor beta chains follows, all from one sample in a study of blood T cells in healthy people across ages. TCRdb reprocessed the 5' RACE reads via MiXCR and lists one record per CDR3 protein. This sample has 700,000 to 800,000 distinct CDR3 sequences; roughly two fifths occur once, and the top ten carry 20% to 25%. Sequencing was performed on blood. These TCRs come from a woman aged 60 to 75 in good health. The conserved cysteine and the conserved F or W are not part of the CDR3 here. Each record gives: clone size, J gene, V gene, CDR3 protein. Clone size, where shown, is once, few, many, or a class for clones that have expanded.

.,TRBJ1-4,TRBV5-5,ASSLPGQEKLF
.,TRBJ2-1,TRBV6-2/TRBV6-3,ATEHRDTYNEQF
.,TRBJ2-3,TRBV7-9,ASSLDILAGSADTQY
.,TRBJ1-1,TRBV25-1,ASTSKGQGGAEAF
.,TRBJ2-6,TRBV6-1,ASSGGAPGANVLT
few,TRBJ2-7,TRBV20-1,SANRGLSYEQY
few,TRBJ2-7,TRBV9,ASSAGVEREYEQY
.,.,TRBV5-1,ASSLGRTTNEQY
.,TRBJ2-1,TRBV7-2,ASSLAPGDGYNEQF
few,TRBJ2-5,TRBV9,ASSTSGTGTPETQY
.,TRBJ1-2,TRBV9,ASSATVNYGYT
few,TRBJ1-2,TRBV6-2/TRBV6-3,ASSSQGVGFYGYT
few,TRBJ2-1,TRBV5-1,ASSFASGRAGNEQF
.,TRBJ2-5,TRBV30,AWKTSGEYQETQY
.,TRBJ1-2,TRBV29-1,SVGDREGGYT
.,TRBJ2-7,TRBV20-1,SAPPIKGQDNEQY
.,TRBJ1-3,TRBV29-1,SVAGAGDSGNTIY
.,TRBJ2-7,TRBV7-9,ASSSQLGYSYEQY
few,TRBJ2-1,TRBV20-1,SARDRLAESYNEQF
many,TRBJ2-4,TRBV9,ASSPQGLAKNIQY
.,TRBJ2-3,TRBV9,ASSPGLAGVVTDTQY